This T cell receptor (beta chain) was found in a study of tumor-infiltrating lymphocytes in primary liver carcinoma. Findings and limits, study-wide: Among the pair types, tumor region pairs showed more overlap than tumor-adjacent and tumor-blood pairs.

Joint extraction of RNA and DNA used roughly 18-34 mg of bulk tissue that was unsorted. A note on this clonotype: What it recognizes is unknown. The germline gene is not matched at one end of the junction; a read error may be the cause.

A primer matching the constant region was used to make TCR beta cDNA from 450 to 550 ng of total RNA. Libraries covering TCR beta were generated through three nested multiplex PCR rounds (using a slightly modified ARM-PCR). In TCRdb, the multiplex PCR reads were re-called with MiXCR into one record per CDR3 protein. The profile shows 50,000 or so distinct CDR3 sequences, around 73% of them singletons. The sequenced sample was liver tumor tissue from sampling region 5. Subset denoted: tumor region T5, tumor centre. The clonotype originates from a middle-aged man with primary liver carcinoma and hepatitis B virus infection.

CDR3 sequence reads: CASSSRRDRSNYGYTF. The CDR3 DNA follows: TGTGCCAGTAGTTCTAGGCGGGACCGCTCTAACTATGGCTACACCTTC. V gene TRBV6-6 combines with J gene TRBJ1-2, with D maybe TRBD1 (5 bases). Germline V gene lookup returns CDR1 MNHNY and CDR2 SVGAGI (reference sequence). This CDR3 region has 16 residues.